Presented here are 20 T cell receptor beta chains from one specimen sequenced in a study of T cells in Graves' hyperthyroidism and ophthalmopathy. The TCR beta CDR3 regions underwent amplification using RNA transcripts as the source. A set of HTBI primers served as the primers for a first-round RT-PCR of the TCR CDR3. Using its own MiXCR run on the multiplex PCR reads, TCRdb lists one record per CDR3 protein. The data contain 210,000 or so distinct CDR3 sequences, roughly 17% of them singletons. Sequencing was done on a sample of blood. The receptor set was obtained from a man aged 45-60 years with Graves' hyperthyroidism.

Comments on this clonotype: This may arise from a read error, as a much more abundant clone is one base away. The rearrangement joins TRBV11-3 to TRBJ2-3; possible D gene TRBD2, 5 bases. This CDR3 has 15 residues. The V end lost 2 bases, the J end lost 8 bases, and 17 bases lay between the germline ends. CDR1 is SGHNT and CDR2 is YENEEA in the germline V gene. In nucleotides, the CDR3 is TGTGCCAGCAGCTTAAGTCTAGTGGGAGAGGGTACGCAGTATTTT. Amino acid sequence: CASSLSLVGEGTQYF.

This rearrangement joins TRBV18 to TRBJ1-2; D not certain. The germline V gene has CDR1 KGHSH and CDR2 LQKENI. Trimming shortened V by 2 bases and J by 3 bases, and 10 bases separated the two germline ends. The CDR3 spans 14 residues. CDR3 sequence reads: CASSPGLGDYGYTF. The CDR3 DNA sequence: TGTGCCAGCTCACCAGGCCTTGGGGACTATGGCTACACCTTC.

At least ten counts were recorded for this clonotype. The chain is built from TRBV12-3 or TRBV12-4 and TRBJ2-1, with D tentatively TRBD1 (7 bases). The CDR3 has 13 residues. Trimming took off 6 bases at V and 10 bases at J, with 16 bases between the two ends. The CDR3 sequence is CASSTLGGGEQFF. CDR3 DNA: TGTGCCAGCAGCACCCTAGGAGGGGGCGAGCAGTTCTTC.

This clonotype came up many times. This chain links TRBV28 with TRBJ1-2; the match to TRBD1 covers 7 bases. Germline CDR1 and CDR2: MDHEN and SYDVKM. The J segment lost 0 bases and the V segment lost 8 bases, leaving 9 bases of the junction unmatched. CDR3 length equals 15 residues. CDR3 in amino acids: CASQTGVQANYGYTF. In nucleotides, the CDR3 is TGTGCCAGCCAAACAGGGGTCCAGGCTAACTATGGCTACACCTTC.

This clonotype was found many times. V is TRBV2 and J is TRBJ2-5; 10 positions match TRBD2. V was pared by 4 bases and J by 4 bases, with 9 bases of the junction left unmatched. Germline-derived CDR1 and CDR2 are SNHLY and FYNNEI. The CDR3 is made up of 16 amino acids. The CDR3 loop reads CASSGRSGRARETQYF. For the CDR3, the DNA is TGTGCCAGCAGTGGGCGGAGCGGGAGGGCGAGAGAGACCCAGTACTTC.

The chain has TRBV30 and TRBJ2-4, with TRBD1 identical over 8 bases. Germline loops: CDR1 GTSNPN, CDR2 SVGIG (reference sequence). The CDR3 runs to 13 residues. Germline trimming cut 6 bases from V and 3 bases from J; bases unmatched to any gene: 4. CDR3 sequence reads: CACRDRRKNIQYF. In DNA form, the CDR3 reads TGTGCCTGCCGGGACAGGCGCAAAAACATTCAGTACTTC.

This clonotype was seen ten or more times. The chain joins TRBV12-3 or TRBV12-4 to TRBJ2-1, with D maybe TRBD1 (6 bases). V dropped 6 bases and J dropped 6 bases, with 15 bases sitting between them. CDR3 length: 14 amino acids. Written as DNA, the CDR3 is TGTGCCAGCAGGCGAGACAGGCACGTCAATGAGCAGTTCTTC. Its translation is CASRRDRHVNEQFF.

This clonotype was picked up many times. V and J are TRBV28 and TRBJ1-2, with D perhaps TRBD1 (5 bases). Per germline, CDR1 MDHEN and CDR2 SYDVKM. There are 14 residues in the CDR3. Trimming took off 8 bases at V and 1 base at J, with 14 bases between the two ends. The CDR3: CASQRWGVNYGYTF. The DNA of the CDR3 is TGTGCCAGCCAGCGGTGGGGGGTTAACTATGGCTACACCTTC.

This chain links TRBV5-1 with TRBJ1-2, with D possibly being TRBD1 (5 bases). The germline gives CDR1 SGHRS, CDR2 YFSETQ. V was pared by 0 bases and J by 2 bases, with 11 bases between. The CDR3 is made up of 15 amino acids. As DNA, the CDR3 is TGCGCCAGCAGCTTGGAACCGGGGGGGAACTATGGCTACACCTTC. It yields the protein CASSLEPGGNYGYTF.

This clonotype was seen many times. The CDR3, as DNA: TGCAGCGTAACCGGGACAGGGCTGGTAGATACGCAGTATTTT. It translates to CSVTGTGLVDTQYF. The rearrangement joins TRBV29-1 to TRBJ2-3, with TRBD1 identical over 9 bases. The CDR3 is 14 amino acids. V gave up 6 bases and J gave up 5 bases; unmatched junction bases: 9. Germline assignment: CDR1 SQVTM and CDR2 ANQGSEA.

This clonotype was observed a few times. V and J are TRBV10-2 and TRBJ2-1; D remains unclear. V dropped 2 bases and J dropped 9 bases, with 11 bases sitting between them. Germline CDR1 and CDR2: WSHSY and SAAADI. This CDR3 is 13 amino acids long. The CDR3 DNA follows: TGCGCCAGCAGTGAGGCTCTTTTTACTGAGCAGTTCTTC. Its protein is CASSEALFTEQFF.

Ten or more counts support this clonotype. This chain uses TRBV3-2 with TRBJ2-7; the table's D call of TRBD2 was not tested on the DNA. TRBV3-2 corresponds to a pseudogene. The CDR3 spans 15 residues. The chain's CDR3 is CASSQEGLGSYEQYF. For the CDR3, the DNA is TGTGCCAGCAGCCAAGAGGGCCTGGGCTCCTACGAGCAGTACTTC.

The rearrangement uses TRBV27 and TRBJ1-1; 7 bases map to TRBD1. The CDR3 has 15 residues. V lost 6 bases, J lost 1 base, and 8 bases stayed unmatched. CDR1 and CDR2 (germline): MNHEY, SMNVEV (reference sequence). CDR3 region: CASSQENRGNTEAFF. The CDR3 nucleotides read TGTGCCAGCAGCCAGGAAAACAGGGGGAACACTGAAGCTTTCTTT.

There are a few counts of this clonotype. The V gene is TRBV7-9, the J gene TRBJ1-2; the match to TRBD1 covers 10 bases. Germline values: CDR1 SEHNR, CDR2 FQNEAQ (reference sequence). J was trimmed by 12 bases and V by 6 bases; bases with no gene match: 10. The CDR3 totals 13 residues. This CDR3 is CASSLIGTGVHTF. The DNA for the CDR3 is TGTGCCAGCAGTCTAATAGGGACAGGGGTTCACACCTTC.

The table lists this clonotype with many counts. The rearrangement links TRBV5-1 to TRBJ1-1, with 7 positions matching TRBD1. The V gene's germline CDR1 is SGHRS and CDR2 YFSETQ. V gave up 4 bases and J gave up 3 bases; unmatched junction bases: 6. The CDR3 runs to 14 residues. DNA for the CDR3: TGCGCCAGCAGCAGTCGGACAGGCGACACTGAAGCTTTCTTT. It translates to CASSSRTGDTEAFF.

This clonotype showed up many times. The CDR3 region is CASSAAGGPYEQYF. The CDR3 DNA is TGTGCCAGCAGCGCAGCGGGAGGGCCTTACGAGCAGTACTTC. The chain is built from TRBV27 and TRBJ2-7; TRBD2 agrees at 10 bases. Per germline, CDR1 MNHEY and CDR2 SMNVEV (reference sequence). The CDR3 loop spans 14 amino acids. After removal of 6 bases from V and 4 bases from J, the junction contained 6 bases not matched to a gene.

This clonotype was seen at least ten times. V usage is TRBV18 and J usage is TRBJ2-5; 7 nucleotides agree with TRBD1. V gave up 3 bases and J gave up 3 bases; unmatched junction bases: 4. The V gene's germline CDR1 is KGHSH and CDR2 LQKENI. The CDR3 contains 14 residues. In DNA, the CDR3 is TGTGCCAGCTCACCTGGGACAGCCGAAGAGACCCAGTACTTC. It codes for CASSPGTAEETQYF.

This clonotype was counted many times. The chain recombines TRBV19 with TRBJ2-1; 9 bases fit TRBD2. V lost 3 bases, J lost 2 bases, and 14 bases stayed unmatched. The CDR3 runs to 19 residues. Looked up from germline, CDR1 is LNHDA and CDR2 is SQIVND (reference sequence). In DNA, the CDR3 is TGTGCCAGTAGTATCGGCTCCCTAGCGGGAACCCCCCCCTACAATGAGCAGTTCTTC. Translation gives CASSIGSLAGTPPYNEQFF.

In regard to this clonotype: It is likely a read error, because the conserved phenylalanine at the end of the CDR3 is missing. This sequence joins TRBV12-3 or TRBV12-4 and TRBJ2-5; tentatively, D is TRBD2 (6 bases). The CDR3 is 12 residues long. V lost 3 bases to trimming and J lost 5 bases, with 7 bases between them. The CDR3 loop is CASSFGGETQYL. The CDR3 bases are TGTGCCAGCAGTTTCGGAGGGGAGACCCAGTACCTC.

This clonotype has only a few counts. The chain employs TRBV4-1 and TRBJ2-2; 12 positions match TRBD2. CDR1 is MGHRA, CDR2 YSYEKL, per germline. Trimming took 4 bases from V and 5 from J; bases not matched to a gene: 11. The CDR3 contains 18 residues. CDR3 sequence (DNA): TGCGCCAGCAGCCCACTGACTAGCGGGAGAGGGGGGACCGGGGAGCTGTTTTTT. Translating gives CASSPLTSGRGGTGELFF.